Listed below are T cell receptor beta chains from one sample, sequenced in a study of T cell repertoires in cytomegalovirus infection. No antigens are known for them. TCRdb re-analysed the reads in MiXCR, keeping a single row per CDR3 protein. The table records some 57,000 distinct CDR3 sequences, about a third of them present only once. Specimen: PBMCs, sequenced either directly or after in vitro stimulation (not recorded which). These receptors were collected from a human donor in good health (CMV status not recorded). Some clones in this sample may be carry-over from other donors' samples. Each CDR3 is given with its conserved first and last residue. A D gene is named only where the DNA matches it firmly. Size is stated for part of the rows, as once, few or many counts, or as a class when the clone is expanded.

d_call,j_call,v_call,clone_size,cdr3_nt,cdr3_aa
TRBD1,TRBJ2-1,TRBV12-5,.,TGTGCTAGTGGTTGGATAGGACAGGGGGCAGGAGGTGAGCAGTTCTTC,CASGWIGQGAGGEQFF
.,TRBJ2-1,TRBV10-2,medium-sized,TGCGCCAGCAGTGGTACGGGAGCCTCCTACAATGAGCAGTTCTTC,CASSGTGASYNEQFF
.,TRBJ2-3,TRBV7-2,many,TGTGCCAGCAGCTTTGGGTCTATCACAGATACGCAGTATTTT,CASSFGSITDTQYF
.,TRBJ2-7,TRBV4-1,.,TGCGCCAGCAGCCTAGACAGAGACTCCTACGAGCAGTACTTC,CASSLDRDSYEQYF
.,TRBJ2-2,TRBV14,.,TGTGCCAGCAGTATCCTGAGGGACGGGGAGCTGTTTTTT,CASSILRDGELFF
TRBD2,TRBJ2-1,TRBV7-9,few,TGTGCCAGCAGCCCATCTAGCGGGGGGGCCTTTGAGCAGTTCTTC,CASSPSSGGAFEQFF
.,TRBJ1-6,TRBV7-2,many,TGTGCCAGCAGCTTCAGGAATTCACCCCTCCACTTT,CASSFRNSPLHF
.,TRBJ2-3,TRBV12-3/TRBV12-4,.,TGTGCCAGCGATCGAGTGGGGCCCGACACAGATACGCAGTATTTT,CASDRVGPDTDTQYF
.,TRBJ1-4,TRBV6-6,.,TGTGCCACCTCGGAAAGTGCAACTAATGAAAAACTGTTTTTT,CATSESATNEKLFF
.,TRBJ2-1,TRBV27,.,TGTGCCAGCAGCCTACAGGGCGATGAGCAGTTCTTC,CASSLQGDEQFF
.,TRBJ2-1,TRBV7-6,.,TGTGCCACCAGCGGGTGGAGCTCCTACAATGAGCAGTTCTTC,CATSGWSSYNEQFF
TRBD1,TRBJ2-5,TRBV7-7,many,TGTGCCAGCAGCTTAGGGACAGGAATTGAAGAGACCCAGTACTTC,CASSLGTGIEETQYF
.,TRBJ1-4,TRBV2,.,TGTGCCAGCCTCGGAATCGAGGGGGATGGGGCAACTAATGAAAAACTGTTTTTT,CASLGIEGDGATNEKLFF